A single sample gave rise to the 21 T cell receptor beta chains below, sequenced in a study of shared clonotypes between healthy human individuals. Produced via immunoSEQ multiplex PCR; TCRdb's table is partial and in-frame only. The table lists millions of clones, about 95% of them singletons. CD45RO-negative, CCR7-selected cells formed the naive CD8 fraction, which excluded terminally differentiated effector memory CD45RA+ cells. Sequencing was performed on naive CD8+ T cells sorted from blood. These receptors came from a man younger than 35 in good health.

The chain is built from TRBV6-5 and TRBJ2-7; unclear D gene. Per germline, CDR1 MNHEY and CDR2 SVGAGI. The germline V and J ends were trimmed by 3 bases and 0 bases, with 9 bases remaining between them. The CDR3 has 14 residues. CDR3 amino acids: CASSYLGNSYEQYF. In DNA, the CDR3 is TGTGCCAGCAGTTATTTGGGGAACTCCTACGAGCAGTACTTC.

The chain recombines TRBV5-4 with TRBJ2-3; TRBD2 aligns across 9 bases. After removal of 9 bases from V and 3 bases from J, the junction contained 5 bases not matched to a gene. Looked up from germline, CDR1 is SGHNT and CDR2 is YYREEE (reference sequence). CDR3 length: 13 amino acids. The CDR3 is CATVLAGTDTQYF. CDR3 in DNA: TGTGCCACCGTCCTAGCGGGAACAGATACGCAGTATTTT.

The CDR3 bases are TGTGCCAGCAGCGTAGATTCGGCGGGAGACCTCTACGAGCAGTACTTC. It translates to CASSVDSAGDLYEQYF. V is TRBV9 and J is TRBJ2-7, with 7 bases aligning to TRBD2. After removal of 0 bases from V and 3 bases from J, the junction contained 9 bases not matched to a gene. Per the germline V gene, CDR1 is SGDLS and CDR2 is YYNGEE. The CDR3 runs to 16 residues.

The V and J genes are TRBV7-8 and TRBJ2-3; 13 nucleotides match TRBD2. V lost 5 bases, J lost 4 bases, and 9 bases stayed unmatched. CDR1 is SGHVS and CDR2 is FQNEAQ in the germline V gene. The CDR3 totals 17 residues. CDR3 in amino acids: CASSVLLAGGPPDTQYF. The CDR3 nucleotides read TGTGCCAGCAGCGTCCTACTAGCGGGAGGGCCTCCAGATACGCAGTATTTT.

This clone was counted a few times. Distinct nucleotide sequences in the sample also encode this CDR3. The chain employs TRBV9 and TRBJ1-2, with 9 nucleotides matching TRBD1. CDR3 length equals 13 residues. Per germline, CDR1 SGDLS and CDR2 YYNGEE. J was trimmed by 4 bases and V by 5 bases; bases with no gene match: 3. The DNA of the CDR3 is TGTGCCAGCAGTTTACAGGGGGCCTATGGCTACACCTTC. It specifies CASSLQGAYGYTF.

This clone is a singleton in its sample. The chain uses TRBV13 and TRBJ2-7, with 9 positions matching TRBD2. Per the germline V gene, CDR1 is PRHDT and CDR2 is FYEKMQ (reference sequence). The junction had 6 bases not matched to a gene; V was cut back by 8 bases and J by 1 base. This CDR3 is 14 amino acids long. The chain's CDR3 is CASGQTSGSYEQYF. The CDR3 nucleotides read TGTGCCAGCGGTCAGACTAGCGGTTCCTACGAGCAGTACTTC.

CDR3 region: CASSDRGSWDTQYF. The DNA of the CDR3 is TGTGCCAGCAGTGATCGGGGCAGCTGGGATACGCAGTATTTT. The chain couples TRBV6-5 to TRBJ2-3; D tentatively reads TRBD1 or TRBD2 (5 bases each). This CDR3 spans 14 amino acids. Germline lookup yields CDR1 MNHEY and CDR2 SVGAGI. Trimming stripped 5 bases from V and 6 bases from J, with 15 bases between.

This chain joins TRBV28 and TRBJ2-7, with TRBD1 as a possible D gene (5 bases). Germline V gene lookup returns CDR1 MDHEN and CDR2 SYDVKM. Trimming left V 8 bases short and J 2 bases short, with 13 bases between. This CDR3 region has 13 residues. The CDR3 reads CASLGRHTYEQYF. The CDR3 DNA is TGTGCCAGCCTGGGGCGGCATACCTACGAGCAGTACTTC.

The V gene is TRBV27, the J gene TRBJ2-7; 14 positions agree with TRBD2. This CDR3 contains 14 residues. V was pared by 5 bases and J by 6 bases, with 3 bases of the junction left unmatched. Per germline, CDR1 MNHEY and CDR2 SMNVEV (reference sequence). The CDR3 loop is CASSAGLAGGEQYF. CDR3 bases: TGTGCCAGCAGTGCTGGACTAGCGGGAGGCGAGCAGTACTTC.

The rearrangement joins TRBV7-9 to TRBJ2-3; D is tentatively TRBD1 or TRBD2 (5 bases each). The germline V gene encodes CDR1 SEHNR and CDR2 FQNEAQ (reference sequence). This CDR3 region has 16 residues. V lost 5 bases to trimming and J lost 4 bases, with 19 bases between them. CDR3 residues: CASSKVQFRGPDTQYF. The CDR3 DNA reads TGTGCCAGCAGCAAGGTCCAGTTCCGGGGCCCAGATACGCAGTATTTT.

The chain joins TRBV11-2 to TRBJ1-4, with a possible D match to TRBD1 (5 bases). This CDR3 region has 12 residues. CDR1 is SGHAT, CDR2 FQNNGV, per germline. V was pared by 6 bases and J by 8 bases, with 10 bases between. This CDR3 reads CASRQGEEKLFF. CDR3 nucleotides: TGTGCCAGCAGGCAGGGAGAAGAAAAACTGTTTTTT.

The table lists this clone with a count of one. The CDR3 DNA is TGTGCCAGCAGCTTGACGACAGGGAGTGAGCAGTACTTC. This translates into CASSLTTGSEQYF. This chain joins TRBV5-4 and TRBJ2-7; 7 bases align to TRBD1. The trim removed 1 base at V and 7 bases at J, leaving 5 bases unmatched. This CDR3 has 13 residues. Germline CDR1 reads SGHNT; CDR2 reads YYREEE (reference sequence).

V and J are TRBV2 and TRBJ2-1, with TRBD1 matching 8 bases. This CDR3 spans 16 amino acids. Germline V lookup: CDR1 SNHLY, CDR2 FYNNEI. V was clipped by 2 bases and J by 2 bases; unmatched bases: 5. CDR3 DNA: TGTGCCAGCAGTGAAAGTGAGGACAGGGCCTACAATGAGCAGTTCTTC. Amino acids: CASSESEDRAYNEQFF.

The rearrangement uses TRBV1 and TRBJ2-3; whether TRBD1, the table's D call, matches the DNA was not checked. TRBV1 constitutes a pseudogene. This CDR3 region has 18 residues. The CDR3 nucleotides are TGCACCAGCAGCCCGAGGCTGAGACCCCGCAGGGCCACAGATACGCAGTATTTT. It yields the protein CTSSPRLRPRRATDTQYF.

CDR3 amino acids: CASSELGPSKNIQYF. The CDR3 DNA follows: TGTGCCAGCAGTGAACTGGGGCCGTCCAAAAACATTCAGTACTTC. This sequence joins TRBV2 and TRBJ2-4; D might be TRBD1 (5 bases). This CDR3 has 15 residues. V dropped 2 bases and J dropped 2 bases, with 10 bases sitting between them. Germline CDR1 and CDR2: SNHLY and FYNNEI.

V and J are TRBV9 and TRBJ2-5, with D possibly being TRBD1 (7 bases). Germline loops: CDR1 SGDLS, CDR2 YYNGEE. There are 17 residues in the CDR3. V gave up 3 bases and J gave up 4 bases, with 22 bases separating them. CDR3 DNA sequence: TGTGCCAGCAGCGCCCCTTCGGGGGACAGAAAGTCAGAGACCCAGTACTTC. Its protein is CASSAPSGDRKSETQYF.

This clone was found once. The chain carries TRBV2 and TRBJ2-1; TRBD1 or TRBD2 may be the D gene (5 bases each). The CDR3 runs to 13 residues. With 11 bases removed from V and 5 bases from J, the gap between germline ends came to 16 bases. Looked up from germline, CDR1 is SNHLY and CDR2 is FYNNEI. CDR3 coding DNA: TGTGCCGTGTTGGGGGAGAGGAACAATGAGCAGTTCTTC. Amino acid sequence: CAVLGERNNEQFF.

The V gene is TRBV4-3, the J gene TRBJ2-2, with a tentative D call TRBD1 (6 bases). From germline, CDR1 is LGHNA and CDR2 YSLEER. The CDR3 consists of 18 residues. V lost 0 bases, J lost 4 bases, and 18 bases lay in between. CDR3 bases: TGCGCCAGCAGCCAAGATCCCTCGTGGACAGAAGTCACCGGGGAGCTGTTTTTT. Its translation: CASSQDPSWTEVTGELFF.

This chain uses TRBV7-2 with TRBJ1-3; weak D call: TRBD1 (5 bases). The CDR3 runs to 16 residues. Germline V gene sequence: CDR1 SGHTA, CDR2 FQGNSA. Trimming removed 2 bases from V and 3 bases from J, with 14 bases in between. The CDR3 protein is CASSLWGVFRGNTIYF. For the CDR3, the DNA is TGTGCCAGCAGCTTATGGGGGGTCTTCCGTGGAAACACCATATATTTT.

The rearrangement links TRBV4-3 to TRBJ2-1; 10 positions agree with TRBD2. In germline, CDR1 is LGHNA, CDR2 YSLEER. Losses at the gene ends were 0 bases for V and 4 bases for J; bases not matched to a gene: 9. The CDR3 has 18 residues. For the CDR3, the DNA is TGCGCCAGCAGCCAAGATCCCCTAGCGGGAGTAGTTTACAATGAGCAGTTCTTC. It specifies CASSQDPLAGVVYNEQFF.

The CDR3: CASSVDAMGDTQYF. The CDR3 DNA reads as TGTGCCAGCAGCGTAGATGCAATGGGGGATACGCAGTATTTT. The chain carries TRBV9 and TRBJ2-3; D unresolved. The CDR3 contains 14 residues. The germline V gene has CDR1 SGDLS and CDR2 YYNGEE. V was clipped by 0 bases and J by 6 bases, with 11 bases between them.